What follows describes a single TCR beta chain. TCRdb's table, derived via immunoSEQ multiplex PCR, lists solely in-frame clones and lacks some. The table lists around 15,000 clones, about 89% of them singletons, with 67% in the top ten. The data were taken from a study of OX40 agonist ivuxolimab in advanced cancers. The CDR3 contains 16 residues. Trimming took 2 bases from V and 2 from J, leaving 14 bases between them. Germline assignment: CDR1 MNHEY and CDR2 SMNVEV (reference sequence). This clonotype originated in an adult with an advanced solid tumor such as melanoma, head and neck, liver or kidney cancer. Source: CD4+ or CD8+ T cells sorted from blood, taken in a trial of the OX40 agonist ivuxolimab. The rearrangement links TRBV27 to TRBJ2-3; D gene uncertain. The CDR3 region is CASSLKGGRFTDTQYF. In nucleotides, the CDR3 is TGTGCCAGCAGTTTAAAGGGCGGCCGCTTCACAGATACGCAGTATTTT.